The 26 T cell receptor beta chains in this list originate from one sample, sequenced in a study of T cells in localized non-small cell lung cancer. Clones were sequenced by immunoSEQ multiplex PCR, and TCRdb holds only the in-frame ones, with some missing. The sample comprises some 82,000 clones, around three quarters of which are singletons, and roughly 21% rests with the top ten. The sample here was PBMCs, taken before any cancer treatment. All receptors come from a man aged 40 to 75 with stage II squamous cell lung carcinoma.

The chain couples TRBV4-1 to TRBJ2-7, with 9 bases matching TRBD1. The length of the CDR3 is 17 residues. The germline gives CDR1 MGHRA, CDR2 YSYEKL. The ends lost 0 bases at V and 2 bases at J; junction bases unmatched: 8. The CDR3 nucleotides are TGCGCCAGCAGCCAAGAATCGACACAGGGGGCGCCCTACGAGCAGTACTTC. It encodes CASSQESTQGAPYEQYF.

This rearrangement joins TRBV6-1 to TRBJ2-5, with 9 bases matching TRBD2. The germline CDR1 and CDR2 sequences are MNHNS and SASEGT. The CDR3 is 18 amino acids. V dropped 2 bases and J dropped 5; count of bases not matched to a gene: 15. CDR3 sequence: CASSEHSSVAGVYETQYF. CDR3 sequence (DNA): TGTGCCAGCAGTGAACATTCGTCAGTAGCGGGAGTATATGAGACCCAGTACTTC.

The V and J genes are TRBV4-1 and TRBJ2-7; D is unresolved. The V end lost 1 base, the J end lost 0 bases, and 10 bases lay between the germline ends. The CDR3 has 15 amino acids. Germline V gene data show CDR1 as MGHRA and CDR2 as YSYEKL. CDR3 amino acids: CASSQVADYSYEQYF. The CDR3 DNA reads TGCGCCAGCAGCCAAGTTGCTGATTACTCCTACGAGCAGTACTTC.

A word on this clone: This may be a read error, as it is one base from a much larger clone. The same CDR3 can be traced to other DNA sequences in this sample. V is TRBV18 and J is TRBJ2-5; TRBD1 or TRBD2 may be the D gene (5 bases each). Germline V gene lookup returns CDR1 KGHSH and CDR2 LQKENI. The CDR3 length is 13 residues. The CDR3 region has the DNA TGCGCCAGCTCAGGGACGCGCCAAGAGACCCAGTACTTC. Translated, it gives CASSGTRQETQYF.

The genes are TRBV9 and TRBJ1-5; 10 nucleotides line up with TRBD1. Looked up from germline, CDR1 is SGDLS and CDR2 is YYNGEE. There are 15 residues in the CDR3. After removal of 0 bases from V and 3 bases from J, the junction contained 0 bases not matched to a gene. Written as DNA, the CDR3 is TGTGCCAGCAGCGTAGGACAGGGGGCCAATCAGCCCCAGCATTTT. As protein: CASSVGQGANQPQHF. The entire variable domain, with the rest obtained from reference TRBV9 and TRBJ1-5, is as follows: DSGVTQTPKHLITATGQRVTLRCSPRSGDLSVYWYQQSLDQGLQFLIQYYNGEERAKGNILERFSAQQFPDLHSELNLSSLELGDSALYFCASSVGQGANQPQHFGDGTRLSIL.

Details on this clone: Other DNA sequences in the sample encode the same CDR3. The CDR3 here is CAWRRGGYTF. CDR3 nucleotide sequence: TGTGCCTGGAGGAGGGGTGGCTACACCTTC. The chain has TRBV30 and TRBJ1-2; TRBD1 might be the D (5 bases). V was trimmed by 3 bases and J by 7 bases, leaving 6 bases between them. Germline V gene lookup returns CDR1 GTSNPN and CDR2 SVGIG (reference sequence). CDR3 length: 10 residues.

The rearrangement joins TRBV6-5 to TRBJ2-6, with D unclear. CDR3 size: 15 residues. The germline gives CDR1 MNHEY, CDR2 SVGAGI. Trimming pared 6 bases from V and 2 bases from J, leaving 11 bases between. The CDR3 reads CASSQVLPGANVLTF. The DNA for the CDR3 is TGTGCCAGCAGCCAGGTGTTACCTGGGGCCAACGTCCTGACTTTC.

This clone was observed many times. The rearrangement uses TRBV27 and TRBJ1-2, with D unclear. The CDR3 runs 13 residues. Per the germline V gene, CDR1 is MNHEY and CDR2 is SMNVEV (reference sequence). Trimming removed 2 bases at V and 3 bases at J, with 7 bases between. The CDR3 sequence is CASSLIGDYGYTF. As DNA, the CDR3 is TGTGCCAGCAGTTTAATCGGGGACTATGGCTACACCTTC.

There are a few counts of this clone. The chain combines TRBV6-6 with TRBJ1-2, with 8 bases identical to TRBD1. Trimming removed 4 bases from V and 8 bases from J; junction bases left unmatched: 9. Germline values: CDR1 MNHNY, CDR2 SVGAGI (reference sequence). This CDR3 spans 14 amino acids. CDR3 coding DNA: TGTGCCAGCAGTTTAGACAGGGGAGGCCTAGGCTACACCTTC. Translated: CASSLDRGGLGYTF.

CDR3: CASSEFTGLYEQYF. As DNA, the CDR3 is TGTGCCAGCAGTGAGTTCACAGGGCTCTACGAGCAGTACTTC. The chain joins TRBV6-1 to TRBJ2-7, with a possible D match to TRBD1 (6 bases). The CDR3 totals 14 residues. Germline lookup yields CDR1 MNHNS and CDR2 SASEGT. The germline V and J ends were trimmed by 3 bases and 3 bases, with 12 bases remaining between them.

V is TRBV6-1 and J is TRBJ1-5, with 9 bases identical to TRBD1. V lost 7 bases, J lost 4 bases, and 8 bases stayed unmatched. CDR1 MNHNS and CDR2 SASEGT come from the germline V gene. The CDR3 spans 15 residues. CDR3 in amino acids: CASTLSGTGNQPQHF. The CDR3 nucleotides are TGTGCCAGCACCTTGTCCGGGACAGGGAATCAGCCCCAGCATTTT.

This clone was seen just once. The rearrangement joins TRBV9 to TRBJ2-5; the D gene is possibly TRBD1 (5 bases). Germline loops: CDR1 SGDLS, CDR2 YYNGEE. The CDR3 runs to 15 residues. The ends were cut back, 2 bases at V and 0 bases at J, with 11 bases in the middle. CDR3 amino acids: CASSVSPGNQETQYF. The CDR3 DNA reads TGTGCCAGCAGCGTCTCCCCAGGGAACCAAGAGACCCAGTACTTC.

This clone has a handful of counts. The chain couples TRBV28 to TRBJ1-1, with a weak D call TRBD1 (5 bases). V was shortened by 8 bases and J by 1 base, with 14 bases between the two germline ends. The CDR3 contains 14 residues. Germline V gene lookup returns CDR1 MDHEN and CDR2 SYDVKM. CDR3 sequence reads: CASAPLTGNTEAFF. The CDR3 DNA reads TGTGCCAGCGCCCCTCTAACAGGGAACACTGAAGCTTTCTTT.

The chain is built from TRBV7-2 and TRBJ2-3; no reliable D call. V lost 1 base to trimming and J lost 5 bases, with 4 bases between them. This CDR3 comprises 12 residues. Germline V gene lookup returns CDR1 SGHTA and CDR2 FQGNSA. This CDR3 reads CASSLVGDTQYF. The CDR3 coding sequence is TGTGCCAGCAGCTTAGTGGGAGATACGCAGTATTTT.

The V gene is TRBV9, the J gene TRBJ2-3; D might be TRBD1 (6 bases). The germline V gene encodes CDR1 SGDLS and CDR2 YYNGEE. CDR3 length equals 15 residues. Trimming pared 2 bases from V and 2 bases from J, leaving 12 bases between. CDR3 residues: CASSVRGWLTDTQYF. In DNA form, the CDR3 reads TGTGCCAGCAGCGTCAGGGGTTGGCTCACAGATACGCAGTATTTT.

The chain couples TRBV29-1 to TRBJ1-5, with 7 positions matching TRBD1. V shed 4 bases, J shed 4 bases, and the junction held 7 bases outside the gene matches. The CDR3 sequence is 14 residues long. CDR1 is SQVTM, CDR2 ANQGSEA, per germline. The CDR3 bases are TGCAGCGTTGTACAGGGGAGGGGGAATCAGCCCCAGCATTTT. Its translation: CSVVQGRGNQPQHF. Together with reference TRBV29-1 and TRBJ1-5, the CDR3 gives the full variable domain: SAVISQKPSRDICQRGTSLTIQCQVDSQVTMMFWYRQQPGQSLTLIATANQGSEATYESGFVIDKFPISRPNLTFSTLTVSNMSPEDSSIYLCSVVQGRGNQPQHFGDGTRLSIL.

J is TRBJ2-2 and V is TRBV5-1, with D perhaps assigned TRBD1 or TRBD2 (5 bases each). Trimming took 2 bases from V and 3 from J, leaving 14 bases between them. The CDR3 loop spans 16 amino acids. Germline assignment: CDR1 SGHRS and CDR2 YFSETQ. CDR3 nucleotides: TGCGCCAGCAGCTTAGACCCGGTGGGGGACACCGGGGAGCTGTTTTTT. This codes for CASSLDPVGDTGELFF.

This rearrangement joins TRBV11-2 to TRBJ2-7; D is uncertain. Trimming took 2 bases from V and 2 from J, leaving 7 bases between them. Germline CDR1 is SGHAT and CDR2 is FQNNGV. The CDR3 is 13 residues long. CDR3 nucleotides: TGTGCCAGCAGCTTAAGGCGCCCCTACGAGCAGTACTTC. Its protein product is CASSLRRPYEQYF.

This chain uses TRBV6-6 with TRBJ1-5; D gene unclear. The CDR3 totals 15 residues. Germline values: CDR1 MNHNY, CDR2 SVGAGI (reference sequence). With 5 bases removed from V and 0 bases from J, the gap between germline ends came to 11 bases. The CDR3: CASSVRGNSNQPQHF. In DNA form, the CDR3 reads TGTGCCAGCAGTGTTCGTGGTAATAGCAATCAGCCCCAGCATTTT.

The rearrangement links TRBV29-1 to TRBJ2-1; no reliable D call. V lost 2 bases and J lost 15, with 14 bases in between. CDR1 and CDR2 (germline): SQVTM, ANQGSEA. The length of the CDR3 is 11 residues. DNA for the CDR3: TGCAGCGTTGAACAATACAGTGGTGGGTTCTTC. This translates into CSVEQYSGGFF.

This chain connects TRBV15 to TRBJ2-7, with D perhaps matching TRBD2 (5 bases). The CDR3 runs to 12 residues. The germline V gene has CDR1 LNHNV and CDR2 YYDKDF (reference sequence). Trimming took off 6 bases at V and 3 bases at J, with 9 bases between the two ends. The CDR3 bases are TGTGCCACCAGTGTTGAGGGCTACGAGCAGTACTTC. Encoded protein: CATSVEGYEQYF.

CDR3: CASSLTSSHEQFF. CDR3 DNA sequence: TGTGCCAGCAGCCTGACTAGTTCCCATGAGCAGTTCTTC. The gene calls are TRBV7-3 and TRBJ2-1, with D possibly being TRBD2 (6 bases). CDR3 size: 13 residues. The V and J ends lost 5 bases and 8 bases respectively, with 13 bases between them. Looked up from germline, CDR1 is SGHTA and CDR2 is FQGTGA.

This clone was detected only once. The V call is TRBV30, the J call TRBJ1-4; no clear D gene. The CDR3 extends over 12 amino acids. CDR1 is GTSNPN, CDR2 SVGIG, per germline (reference sequence). V was cut by 3 bases and J by 7 bases, with 9 bases left in between. Written as DNA, the CDR3 is TGTGCCTGGAGGTTGTCGACTGAAAAACTGTTTTTT. Protein product: CAWRLSTEKLFF.

The J gene is TRBJ2-5, the V gene TRBV9; either TRBD1 or TRBD2 may supply D (6 bases each). The germline gives CDR1 SGDLS, CDR2 YYNGEE. V lost 0 bases and J lost 3, with 12 bases in between. The CDR3 sequence is 15 residues long. CDR3 nucleotide sequence: TGTGCCAGCAGCGTAGGGTGGGGGGCCGAAGAGACCCAGTACTTC. Translation gives CASSVGWGAEETQYF.

The chain joins TRBV21-1 to TRBJ1-1; the table assigns TRBD1, which was not confirmed against the DNA. TRBV21-1 is a recognized pseudogene. CDR3 size: 15 residues. CDR3 bases: TGTGCCAGCAGCAAGGGACAGGAAGAGCTAGGTGAAGCTTTCTTT. It yields the protein CASSKGQEELGEAFF.

This clone has only one observation. The J gene is TRBJ1-1, the V gene TRBV10-3, with D tentatively TRBD1 (5 bases). Between the trimmed V and J ends, which lost 0 bases and 1 base, there was a span of 12 bases. CDR3 length: 16 residues. CDR1 ENHRY and CDR2 SYGVKD come from the germline V gene. The DNA for the CDR3 is TGTGCCATCAGTGAGTCCCAGGGTAGGCGGAACACTGAAGCTTTCTTT. Amino acids: CAISESQGRRNTEAFF.